This T cell receptor beta chain was obtained from a study of Graves' ophthalmopathy and Graves' hyperthyroidism. Study as a whole: In this cohort's terms, stable hyperthyroidism meant no ophthalmopathy by 18 months of follow-up. Study-level results: At about 70% sensitivity and 72.22% specificity, the model predicted progression of the ophthalmopathy. Most clonotypes expanded in thyroid above 0.001 frequency were present in blood too.

Patients newly diagnosed with hyperthyroidism, under 2 months' duration, were aged 18 to 65, the study reports. This clonotype was seen once. Its antigen is currently unknown. RNA transcripts were the template, and TCR beta CDR3 regions were amplified from them. HTBI primers served in a first-round RT-PCR, which a second-round multiplex PCR followed. In TCRdb, the multiplex PCR reads were re-called with MiXCR into one record per CDR3 protein. The table includes a few hundred thousand distinct CDR3 sequences, under 40% detected once. Germline V gives CDR1 MDHEN, CDR2 SYDVKM. The CDR3 totals 16 residues. V was trimmed by 5 bases and J by 2 bases, leaving 18 bases between them.

Sequencing used peripheral blood or thyroid tissue (not recorded which). This clonotype was sampled from an adult man with Graves' hyperthyroidism. J is TRBJ1-1 and V is TRBV28; D perhaps matches TRBD1 (6 bases). This CDR3 reads CASSAHTGKTNTEAFF. In DNA, the CDR3 is TGTGCCAGCAGTGCGCATACAGGGAAGACAAACACTGAAGCTTTCTTT.